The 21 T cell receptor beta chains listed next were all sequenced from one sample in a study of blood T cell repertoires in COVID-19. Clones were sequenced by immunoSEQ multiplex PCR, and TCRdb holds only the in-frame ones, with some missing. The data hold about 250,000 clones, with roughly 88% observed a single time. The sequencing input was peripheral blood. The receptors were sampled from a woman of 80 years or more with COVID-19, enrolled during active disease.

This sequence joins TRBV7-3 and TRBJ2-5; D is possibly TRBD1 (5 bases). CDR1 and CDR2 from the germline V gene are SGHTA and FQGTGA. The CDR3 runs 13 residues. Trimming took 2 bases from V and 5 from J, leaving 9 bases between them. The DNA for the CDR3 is TGTGCCAGCAGCTTAGGGGCTCGGGAGACCCAGTACTTC. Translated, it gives CASSLGARETQYF.

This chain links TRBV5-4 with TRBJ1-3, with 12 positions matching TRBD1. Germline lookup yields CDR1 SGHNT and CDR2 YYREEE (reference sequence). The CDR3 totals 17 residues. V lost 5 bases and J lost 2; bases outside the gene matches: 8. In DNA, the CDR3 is TGTGCCAGCAGTTCCGGGACAGGGGGCCGGACTGGAAACACCATATATTTT. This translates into CASSSGTGGRTGNTIYF.

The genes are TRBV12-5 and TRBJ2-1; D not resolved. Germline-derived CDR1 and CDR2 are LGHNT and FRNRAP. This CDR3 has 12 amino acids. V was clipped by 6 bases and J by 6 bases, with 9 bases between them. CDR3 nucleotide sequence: TGTGCTAGTGGGGCTAGATTCAATGAGCAGTTCTTC. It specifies CASGARFNEQFF.

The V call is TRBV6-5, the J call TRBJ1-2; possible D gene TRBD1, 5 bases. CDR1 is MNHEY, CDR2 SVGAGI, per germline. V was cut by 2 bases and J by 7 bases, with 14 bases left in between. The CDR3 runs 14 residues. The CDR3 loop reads CASSYAQGGGGYTF. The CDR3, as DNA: TGTGCCAGCAGTTACGCGCAGGGCGGGGGTGGCTACACCTTC.

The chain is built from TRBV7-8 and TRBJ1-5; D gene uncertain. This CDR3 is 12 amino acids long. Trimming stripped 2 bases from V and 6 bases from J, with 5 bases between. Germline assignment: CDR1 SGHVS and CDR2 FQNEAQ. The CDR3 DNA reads TGTGCCAGCAGCTTAATCAGTCAGCCCCAGCATTTT. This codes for CASSLISQPQHF.

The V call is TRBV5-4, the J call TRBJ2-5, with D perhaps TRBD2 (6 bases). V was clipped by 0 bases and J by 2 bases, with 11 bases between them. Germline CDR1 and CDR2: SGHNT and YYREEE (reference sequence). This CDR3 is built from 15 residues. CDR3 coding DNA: TGTGCCAGCAGCTTGGGGGGGGTTCAACAAGAGACCCAGTACTTC. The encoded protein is CASSLGGVQQETQYF.

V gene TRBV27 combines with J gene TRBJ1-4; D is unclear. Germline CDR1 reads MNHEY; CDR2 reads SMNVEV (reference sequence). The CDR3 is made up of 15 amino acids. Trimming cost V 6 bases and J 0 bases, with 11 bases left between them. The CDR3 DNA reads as TGTGCCAGCAGGGGTACCACAGCAACTAATGAAAAACTGTTTTTT. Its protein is CASRGTTATNEKLFF.

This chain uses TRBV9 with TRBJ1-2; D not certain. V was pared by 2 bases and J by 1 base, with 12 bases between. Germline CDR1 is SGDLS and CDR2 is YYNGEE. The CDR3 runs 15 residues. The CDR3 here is CASSVLPSLNYGYTF. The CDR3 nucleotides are TGTGCCAGCAGCGTTTTGCCTAGTCTTAACTATGGCTACACCTTC.

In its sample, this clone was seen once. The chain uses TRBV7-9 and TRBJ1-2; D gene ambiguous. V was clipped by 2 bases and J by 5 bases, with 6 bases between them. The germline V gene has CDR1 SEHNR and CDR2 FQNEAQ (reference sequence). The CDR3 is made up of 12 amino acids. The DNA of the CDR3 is TGTGCCAGCAGCTTACAGGCATATGGCTACACCTTC. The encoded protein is CASSLQAYGYTF.

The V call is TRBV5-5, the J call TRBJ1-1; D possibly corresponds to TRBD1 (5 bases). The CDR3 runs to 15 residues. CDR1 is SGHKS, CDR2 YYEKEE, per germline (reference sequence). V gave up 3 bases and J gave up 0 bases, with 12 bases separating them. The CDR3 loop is CASSYRQYMNTEAFF. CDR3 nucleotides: TGTGCCAGCAGCTATAGACAGTATATGAACACTGAAGCTTTCTTT. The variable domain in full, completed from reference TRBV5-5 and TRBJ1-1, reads DAGVTQSPTHLIKTRGQQVTLRCSPISGHKSVSWYQQVLGQGPQFIFQYYEKEERGRGNFPDRFSARQFPNYSSELNVNALLLGDSALYLCASSYRQYMNTEAFFGQGTRLTVV.

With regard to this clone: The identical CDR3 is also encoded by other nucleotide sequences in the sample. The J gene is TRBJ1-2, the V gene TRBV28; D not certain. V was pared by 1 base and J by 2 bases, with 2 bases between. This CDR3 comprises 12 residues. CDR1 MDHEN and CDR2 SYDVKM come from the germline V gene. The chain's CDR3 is CASSLLNYGYTF. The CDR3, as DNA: TGTGCCAGCAGTTTATTAAACTATGGCTACACCTTC.

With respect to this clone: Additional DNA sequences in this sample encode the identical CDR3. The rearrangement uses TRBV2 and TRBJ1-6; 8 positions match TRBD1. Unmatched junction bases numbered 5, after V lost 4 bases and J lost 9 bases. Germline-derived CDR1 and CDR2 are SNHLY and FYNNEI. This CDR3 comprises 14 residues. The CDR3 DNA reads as TGTGCCAGCAGTGTGGGGACAGGCGGTTCACCCCTCCACTTT. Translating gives CASSVGTGGSPLHF.

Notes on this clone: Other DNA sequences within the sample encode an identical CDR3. The DNA for the CDR3 is TGCGCCAGCAGCCAAGGACAGGGAGGTTCACCCCTCCACTTT. It encodes CASSQGQGGSPLHF. This chain links TRBV4-3 with TRBJ1-6, with 7 nucleotides matching TRBD1. Germline V CDR1 and CDR2: LGHNA, YSLEER. V was clipped by 1 base and J by 9 bases; unmatched bases: 3. This CDR3 spans 14 amino acids.

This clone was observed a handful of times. The CDR3 sequence: CASVSEADPNEKLFF. In DNA form, the CDR3 reads TGTGCCAGCGTGTCAGAGGCAGACCCTAATGAAAAACTGTTTTTT. This chain joins TRBV2 and TRBJ1-4; D is uncertain. V lost 8 bases, J lost 3 bases, and 16 bases lay in between. The length of the CDR3 is 15 residues. Germline-derived CDR1 and CDR2 are SNHLY and FYNNEI. The full variable domain, its missing parts supplied by reference TRBV2 and TRBJ1-4, is EPEVTQTPSHQVTQMGQEVILRCVPISNHLYFYWYRQILGQKVEFLVSFYNNEISEKSEIFDDQFSVERPDGSNFTLKIRSTKLEDSAMYFCASVSEADPNEKLFFGSGTQLSVL.

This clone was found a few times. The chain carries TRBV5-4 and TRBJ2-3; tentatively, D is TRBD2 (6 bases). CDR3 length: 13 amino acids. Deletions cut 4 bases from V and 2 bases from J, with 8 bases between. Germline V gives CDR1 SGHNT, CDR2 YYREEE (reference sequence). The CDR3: CASSRDSTDTQYF. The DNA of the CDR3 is TGTGCCAGCAGCCGGGACTCCACAGATACGCAGTATTTT.

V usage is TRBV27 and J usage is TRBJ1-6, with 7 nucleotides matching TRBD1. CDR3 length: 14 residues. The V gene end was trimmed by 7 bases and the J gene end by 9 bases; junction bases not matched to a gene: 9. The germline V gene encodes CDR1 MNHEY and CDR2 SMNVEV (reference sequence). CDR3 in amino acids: CASTPDRNTSPLHF. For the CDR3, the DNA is TGTGCCAGCACCCCGGACAGGAATACTTCACCCCTCCACTTT.

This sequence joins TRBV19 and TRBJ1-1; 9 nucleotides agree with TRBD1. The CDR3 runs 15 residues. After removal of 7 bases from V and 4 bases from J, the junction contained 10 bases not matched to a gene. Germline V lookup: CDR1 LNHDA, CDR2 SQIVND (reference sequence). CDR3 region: CASTLSGQGSTEAFF. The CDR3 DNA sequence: TGTGCCAGTACCTTGTCGGGACAGGGCTCCACTGAAGCTTTCTTT.

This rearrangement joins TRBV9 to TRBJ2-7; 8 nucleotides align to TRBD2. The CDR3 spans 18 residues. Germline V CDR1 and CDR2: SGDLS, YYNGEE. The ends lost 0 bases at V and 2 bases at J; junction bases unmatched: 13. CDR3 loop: CASSVGSSKRGFTYEQYF. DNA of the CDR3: TGTGCCAGCAGCGTAGGTTCGTCCAAGCGGGGGTTTACCTACGAGCAGTACTTC.

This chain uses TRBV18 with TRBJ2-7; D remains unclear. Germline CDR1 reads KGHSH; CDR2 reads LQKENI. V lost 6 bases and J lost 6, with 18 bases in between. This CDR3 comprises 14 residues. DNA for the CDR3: TGTGCCAGCTCTCCAACTGACCTAGGAGCCGAGCAGTACTTC. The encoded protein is CASSPTDLGAEQYF.

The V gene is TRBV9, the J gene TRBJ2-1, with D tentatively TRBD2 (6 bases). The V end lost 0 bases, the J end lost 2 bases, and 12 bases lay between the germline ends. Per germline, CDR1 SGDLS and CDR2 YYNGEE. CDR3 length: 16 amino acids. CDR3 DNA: TGTGCCAGCAGCGTAGAGGGACTTATTGCCTACAATGAGCAGTTCTTC. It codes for CASSVEGLIAYNEQFF.

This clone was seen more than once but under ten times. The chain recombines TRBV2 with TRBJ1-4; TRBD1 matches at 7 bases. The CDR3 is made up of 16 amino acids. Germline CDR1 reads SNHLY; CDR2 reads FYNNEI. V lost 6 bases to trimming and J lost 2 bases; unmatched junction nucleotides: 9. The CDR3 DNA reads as TGTGCCAGCAGCCTCACCAAGACAGGGACTAATGAAAAACTGTTTTTT. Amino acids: CASSLTKTGTNEKLFF.